This TCR beta chain was sequenced in a study of memory CD4+ T cells and cytomegalovirus serostatus. The data were produced by immunoSEQ multiplex PCR, yet TCRdb's version contains in-frame clones alone and is incomplete. This table holds over 35,000 clones, about 73% found once. Single viable CD3+CD4+CD8-CD45RO+ cells were sorted as the memory CD4+ T cells. V shed 6 bases, J shed 2 bases, and the junction held 5 bases outside the gene matches. The length of the CDR3 is 15 residues. Looked up from germline, CDR1 is SGHAT and CDR2 is FQNNGV. Sequences were obtained from memory CD4+ T cells from blood. This receptor was obtained from an adult in good health and CMV-seronegative. This chain links TRBV11-2 with TRBJ2-1; 9 bases map to TRBD1. The CDR3 sequence: CASSQTGGPYNEQFF. CDR3 bases: TGTGCCAGCAGTCAGACAGGGGGGCCCTACAATGAGCAGTTCTTC. The entire variable domain, with the rest obtained from reference TRBV11-2 and TRBJ2-1, is as follows: EAGVAQSPRYKIIEKRQSVAFWCNPISGHATLYWYQQILGQGPKLLIQFQNNGVVDDSQLPKDRFSAERLKGVDSTLKIQPAKLEDSAVYLCASSQTGGPYNEQFFGPGTRLTVL.